The T cell receptor beta chain under discussion was sequenced for a study of sequential checkpoint blockade in melanoma. Across the study: TCRβ was sequenced from DNA of 91 pretreatment tumors. Twenty-two patients had tumor biopsies before treatment and at week 13. Study-wide results and caveats: PD-L1 staining and CD8+ counts, not mutational load, tracked tumor T-cell clonality.

This CDR3 is 14 amino acids long. V was clipped by 2 bases and J by 4 bases; unmatched bases: 4. Germline CDR1 and CDR2: MDHEN and SYDVKM. Clones were sequenced by immunoSEQ multiplex PCR, and TCRdb holds only the in-frame ones, with some missing. Of 3,500 to 5,000 clones in the sample, roughly a quarter were seen once. Concerning this clone itself: Antigen unknown.

The treatment was: randomized to nivolumab then ipilimumab (arm A) or the reverse (arm B). This chain joins TRBV28 and TRBJ1-2; TRBD1 matches at 7 bases. The material sequenced was tumor tissue (inferred from file names), taken from a patient given nivolumab and ipilimumab in sequence. The source is a human donor with melanoma. The CDR3 here is CASSLDRASYGYTF. DNA for the CDR3: TGTGCCAGCAGTTTAGACAGGGCCAGCTATGGCTACACCTTC.